A selection of T cell receptor beta chains follows, all from one sample in a study of OX40 agonist ivuxolimab in advanced cancers. TCRdb's table, derived via immunoSEQ multiplex PCR, lists solely in-frame clones and lacks some. This table has roughly 110,000 clones, approximately 90% appearing once. Specimen: CD4+ or CD8+ T cells sorted from blood, collected in a trial of the OX40 agonist ivuxolimab. These receptors all come from an adult with an advanced solid tumor such as melanoma, head and neck, liver or kidney cancer. Each CDR3 is given with its conserved first and last residue. Each record gives: J gene, clone size, CDR3 length, V gene, D gene, CDR3 DNA, CDR3 protein. A D gene is named only where the DNA matches it firmly. Some rows mark clone size as missing; the rest say once, few, many or name a class of expanded clone.

TRBJ1-2 | - | 17 | TRBV19 | TRBD1 | TGTGCCAGTAGTACCCCGGGACAGCCCCTGATCTTCTATGGCTACACCTTC | CASSTPGQPLIFYGYTF
TRBJ2-7 | - | 14 | TRBV5-1 | - | TGCGCCAGCAGCTTGGTTGGGGGTTACGACGAGCAGTACTTC | CASSLVGGYDEQYF
TRBJ2-5 | once | 14 | TRBV19 | TRBD1 | TGTGCCAGTAGTCCGGGACAGAAACAAGAGACCCAGTACTTC | CASSPGQKQETQYF
TRBJ2-5 | - | 12 | TRBV29-1 | - | TGCAGCGTTTCGGGGACCCAAGAGACCCAGTACTTC | CSVSGTQETQYF
TRBJ2-7 | once | 14 | TRBV7-2 | TRBD1 | TGTGCCAGCAGCTTGGACAGGGGGGGTGACGAGCAGTACTTC | CASSLDRGGDEQYF
TRBJ2-6 | - | 16 | TRBV7-8 | - | TGTGCCAGCAGCCCAACACTTAGCTCTGGGGCCAACGTCCTGACTTTC | CASSPTLSSGANVLTF
TRBJ2-3 | - | 14 | TRBV29-1 | - | TGCAGCGTTGAATTCGGTTCCGGCACAGATACGCAGTATTTT | CSVEFGSGTDTQYF
TRBJ2-7 | once | 12 | TRBV9 | TRBD1 | TGTGCCAGCAGCGTTGACAGGGGAGAGCAGTACTTC | CASSVDRGEQYF
TRBJ2-1 | once | 15 | TRBV7-6 | TRBD2 | TGTGCCAGCAGCTTAGAGGCTAGCGGCTACAATGAGCAGTTCTTC | CASSLEASGYNEQFF
TRBJ1-2 | - | 14 | TRBV5-1 | - | TGCGCCAGCAGCTTGGACAGCCAGAACTATGGCTACACCTTC | CASSLDSQNYGYTF
TRBJ2-7 | - | 15 | TRBV2 | TRBD1 | TGTGCCAGCTATTTTGGGGACAGTAAAACTTACGAGCAGTACTTC | CASYFGDSKTYEQYF
TRBJ1-4 | few | 14 | TRBV19 | TRBD1 | TGTGCCAGTAGAATCCAGGGGGCAGGGGAAAAACTGTTTTTT | CASRIQGAGEKLFF
TRBJ2-7 | - | 11 | TRBV6-1 | - | TGTGCCAGCACTTCCGTGTACGAGCAGTACTTC | CASTSVYEQYF
TRBJ2-7 | - | 15 | TRBV28 | TRBD1 | TGTGCCAGCAGTGCCCCCGGGACAGGACTTCCCGAGCAGTACTTC | CASSAPGTGLPEQYF
TRBJ1-1 | - | 12 | TRBV19 | - | TGTGCCAGTAGTATCCTGAACACTGAAGCTTTCTTT | CASSILNTEAFF
TRBJ2-1 | - | 22 | TRBV18 | TRBD2 | TGTGCCAGCTCACAATCCGGGTTCGTCAATCCTAGCGGGAGGGCCGCCTACAATGAGCAGTTCTTC | CASSQSGFVNPSGRAAYNEQFF
TRBJ1-1 | - | 15 | TRBV2 | TRBD1 | TGTGCCAGCAGACAAAGGACAGGGGGGAACACTGAAGCTTTCTTT | CASRQRTGGNTEAFF
TRBJ2-1 | few | 15 | TRBV15 | - | TGTGCCACCAGCAGAACGGCGGCCCTATACAATGAGCAGTTCTTC | CATSRTAALYNEQFF
TRBJ2-5 | - | 17 | TRBV28 | TRBD2 | TGTGCCAGCAGTTTGCGTCGAGCGGGAGGGCAACAAGAGACCCAGTACTTC | CASSLRRAGGQQETQYF
TRBJ2-1 | - | 15 | TRBV2 | TRBD1 | TGTGCCAGCAATCCGACAGGGAGCTCCTACAATGAGCAGTTCTTC | CASNPTGSSYNEQFF
TRBJ1-5 | - | 14 | TRBV7-9 | TRBD1 | TGTGCCAGCAGTAGGGGACAGGGAAATCAGCCCCAGCATTTT | CASSRGQGNQPQHF
TRBJ2-7 | - | 16 | TRBV28 | TRBD2 | TGTGCCAGCAGTTTGGTACGCGGGAGAATAACTTTCGAGCAGTACTTC | CASSLVRGRITFEQYF